The count of the clone carrying this T cell receptor (beta chain) is one. Its antigen is as yet unknown. Germline CDR1 reads SQVTM; CDR2 reads ANQGSEA. V lost 4 bases and J lost 1; bases outside the gene matches: 4. CDR3 length equals 14 residues. The data stem from a study of graft-versus-host responses after intestinal transplantation. Study as a whole: Isolated intestinal, liver-intestinal, or multivisceral transplants had been given to the recipients.

The assay was immunoSEQ multiplex PCR, and TCRdb's table has in-frame clones only and misses some. The sample comprises 90,000 to 130,000 clones, just over 90% of which are singletons, and about 0.54% rests with the top ten. Study-wide results and limits: With peak circulating GvH clone levels came an association with early post-transplant HvG declines. Detection of GvH clones occurred in recipient marrow, and some had their first appearance in ileum or blood.

Sequenced here: unstimulated CD8+ T cells sorted from spleen or lymph node cells, sampled before intestinal transplant. The chain couples TRBV29-1 to TRBJ1-1, with TRBD1 identical over 9 bases. This sequence was found in a human donor who received an intestinal transplant. The DNA of the CDR3 is TGCAGCGTTGGATACAGGGGGCAGAACACTGAAGCTTTCTTT. This sequence encodes CSVGYRGQNTEAFF.